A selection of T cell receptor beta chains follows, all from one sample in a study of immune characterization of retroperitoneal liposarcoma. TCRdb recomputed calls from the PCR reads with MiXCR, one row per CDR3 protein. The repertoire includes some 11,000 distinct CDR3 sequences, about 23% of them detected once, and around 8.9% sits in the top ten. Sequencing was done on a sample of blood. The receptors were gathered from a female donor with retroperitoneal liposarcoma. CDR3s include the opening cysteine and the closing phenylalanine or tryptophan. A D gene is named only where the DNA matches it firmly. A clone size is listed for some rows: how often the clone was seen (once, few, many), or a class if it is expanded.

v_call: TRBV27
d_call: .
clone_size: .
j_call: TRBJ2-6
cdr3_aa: CASSLAGRGSGANVLTF
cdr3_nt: TGTGCCAGCAGTTTAGCGGGGCGGGGCTCTGGGGCCAACGTCCTGACTTTC

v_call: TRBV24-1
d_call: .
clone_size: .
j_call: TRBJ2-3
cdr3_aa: CATSVRGWDTQYF
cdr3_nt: TGTGCCACCAGTGTCAGAGGCTGGGATACGCAGTATTTT

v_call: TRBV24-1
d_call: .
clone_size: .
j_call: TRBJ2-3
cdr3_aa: CATSDAVQAVADTQYF
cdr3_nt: TGTGCCACCAGTGACGCCGTACAGGCGGTAGCAGATACGCAGTATTTT

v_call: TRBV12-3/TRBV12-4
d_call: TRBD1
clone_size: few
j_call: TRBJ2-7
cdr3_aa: CASSLQGAYEQYF
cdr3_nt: TGTGCCAGCAGCCTCCAGGGGGCCTACGAGCAGTACTTC

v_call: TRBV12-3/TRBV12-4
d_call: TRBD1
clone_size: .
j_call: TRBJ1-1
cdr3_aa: CASSLQGADTEAFF
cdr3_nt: TGTGCCAGCAGCCTCCAGGGGGCGGACACTGAAGCTTTCTTT

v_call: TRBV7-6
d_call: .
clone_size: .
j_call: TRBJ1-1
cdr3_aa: CASSSKMNTEAFF
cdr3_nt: TGTGCCAGCAGCTCGAAGATGAACACTGAAGCTTTCTTT

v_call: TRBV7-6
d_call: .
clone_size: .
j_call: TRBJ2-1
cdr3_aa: CASSLAHRPERNEQFF
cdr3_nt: TGTGCCAGCAGCTTAGCCCATCGACCCGAGAGGAATGAGCAGTTCTTC

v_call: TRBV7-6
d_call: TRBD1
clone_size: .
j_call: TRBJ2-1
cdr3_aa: CASSLGQGMEQFF
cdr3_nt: TGTGCCAGCAGCTTAGGACAGGGTATGGAGCAGTTCTTC

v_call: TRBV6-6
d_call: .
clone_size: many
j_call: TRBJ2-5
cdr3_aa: CAGSEGSQETQYF
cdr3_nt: TGTGCGGGGTCGGAGGGGTCCCAAGAGACCCAGTACTTC

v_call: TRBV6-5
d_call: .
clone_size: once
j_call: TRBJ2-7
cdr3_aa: CASSPGLGSGYEQYF
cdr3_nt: TGTGCCAGCAGTCCAGGGTTGGGAAGCGGCTACGAGCAGTACTTC

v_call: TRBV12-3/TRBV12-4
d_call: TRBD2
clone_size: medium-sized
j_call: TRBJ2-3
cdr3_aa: CASSLGGSADTQYF
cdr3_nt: TGTGCCAGCAGTTTAGGCGGGAGCGCAGATACGCAGTATTTT

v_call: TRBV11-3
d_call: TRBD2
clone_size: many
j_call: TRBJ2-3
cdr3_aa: CASSFRGRAVDTQYF
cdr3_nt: TGTGCCAGCAGCTTTCGCGGGAGGGCCGTCGATACGCAGTATTTT

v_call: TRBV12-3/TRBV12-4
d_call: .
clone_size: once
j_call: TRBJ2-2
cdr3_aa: CASSLNFGGNTGELFF
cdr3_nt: TGTGCCAGCAGTTTAAACTTTGGGGGGAACACCGGGGAGCTGTTTTTT

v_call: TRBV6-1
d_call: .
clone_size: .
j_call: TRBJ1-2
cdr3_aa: CASSGTQGPGDYGYTF
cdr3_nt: TGTGCCAGCAGTGGAACCCAGGGACCCGGAGACTATGGCTACACCTTC

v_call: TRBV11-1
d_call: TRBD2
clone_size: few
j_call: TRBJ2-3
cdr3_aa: CASSPLAGSTDTQYF
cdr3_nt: TGTGCCAGCAGCCCCCTAGCGGGGAGCACAGATACGCAGTATTTT